Shown below are 4 T cell receptor beta chains from a single sample sequenced in a study of blood T cell repertoires in COVID-19. Generated by immunoSEQ multiplex PCR, the TCRdb table keeps only in-frame clones and is missing some. Among approximately 300,000 clones listed, more than 75% were seen once. The sequenced sample was peripheral blood. These receptors all stem from a man in his fifties with active or convalescent COVID-19.

This rearrangement joins TRBV7-9 to TRBJ2-7; 10 bases are a match to TRBD1. The CDR3 is made up of 14 amino acids. V lost 5 bases and J lost 5; bases outside the gene matches: 6. From germline, CDR1 is SEHNR and CDR2 FQNEAQ (reference sequence). CDR3 coding DNA: TGTGCCAGCAGCGAGGGACAGGGGAGGGACGAGCAGTACTTC. Translated, it gives CASSEGQGRDEQYF. Looking up the rest from reference TRBV7-9 and TRBJ2-7 gives the full variable domain: DTGVSQNPRHKITKRGQNVTFRCDPISEHNRLYWYRQTLGQGPEFLTYFQNEAQLEKSRLLSDRFSAERPKGSFSTLEIQRTEQGDSAMYLCASSEGQGRDEQYFGPGTRLTVT.

The gene calls are TRBV7-3 and TRBJ2-1; 8 nucleotides agree with TRBD2. Germline V gene data show CDR1 as SGHTA and CDR2 as FQGTGA. J was trimmed by 7 bases and V by 5 bases; bases with no gene match: 10. The CDR3 consists of 15 residues. The CDR3 region is CASSLSGTRSNEQFF. CDR3 DNA: TGTGCCAGCAGCCTCTCCGGGACTAGATCTAATGAGCAGTTCTTC.

This chain uses TRBV4-3 with TRBJ1-2; no definite D call. V lost 2 bases to trimming and J lost 4 bases, with 11 bases between them. Germline CDR1 reads LGHNA; CDR2 reads YSLEER. The CDR3 runs 14 residues. The CDR3 reads CASSQPNRVYGYTF. The CDR3 DNA reads TGCGCCAGCAGCCAACCTAACAGAGTCTATGGCTACACCTTC.

The chain uses TRBV19 and TRBJ1-3; TRBD1 might be the D (6 bases). This CDR3 spans 15 amino acids. The germline V gene encodes CDR1 LNHDA and CDR2 SQIVND (reference sequence). Here the CDR3 reads CATSMDSFSGNTIYF. CDR3 DNA: TGTGCAACTTCGATGGACAGTTTCTCTGGAAACACCATATATTTT.